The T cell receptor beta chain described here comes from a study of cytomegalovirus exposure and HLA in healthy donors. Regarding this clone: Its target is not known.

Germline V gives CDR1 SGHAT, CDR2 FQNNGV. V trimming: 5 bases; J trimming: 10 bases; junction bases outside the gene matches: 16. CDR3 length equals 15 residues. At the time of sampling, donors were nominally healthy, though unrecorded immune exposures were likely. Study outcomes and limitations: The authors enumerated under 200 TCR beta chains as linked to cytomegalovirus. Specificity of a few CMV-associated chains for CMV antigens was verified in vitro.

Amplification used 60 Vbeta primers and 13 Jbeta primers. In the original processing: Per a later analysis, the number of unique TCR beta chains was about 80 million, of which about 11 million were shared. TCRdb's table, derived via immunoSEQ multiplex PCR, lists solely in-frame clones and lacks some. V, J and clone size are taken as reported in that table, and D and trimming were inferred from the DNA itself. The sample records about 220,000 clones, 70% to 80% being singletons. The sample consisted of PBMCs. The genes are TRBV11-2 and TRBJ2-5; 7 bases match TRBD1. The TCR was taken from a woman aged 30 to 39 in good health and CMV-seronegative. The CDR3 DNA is TGTGCCAGCAGCCCCTTCGAGGGGGCCGCAGTCAACCAGTACTTC. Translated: CASSPFEGAAVNQYF.